The T cell receptor beta chain under discussion was sequenced for a study of cytomegalovirus exposure and HLA in healthy donors. General study points: A few chains tied to CMV proved CMV antigen-specific in vitro. Several V segments, TRBV6-2 and TRBV6-3 among them, could not be told apart and were dropped. A missense DCLRE1C variant was associated with V- and J-gene trimming of TCR beta chains in a later analysis, and an independent cohort replicated the association.

As to this clone: As yet, its antigen is unknown.

From germline, CDR1 is SGHTA and CDR2 FQGTGA. Trimming shortened V by 2 bases and J by 3 bases, and 13 bases separated the two germline ends. This CDR3 has 15 amino acids. The PCR had 60 Vbeta and 13 Jbeta primers. The repertoire was sequenced with immunoSEQ multiplex PCR; TCRdb's copy has only in-frame clones and lacks some. There are 75,000 to 90,000 clones in the sample, with roughly 1.5% held by the top ten. This receptor was taken from a woman aged 55-69 years in good health and CMV-seronegative. V gene TRBV7-3 combines with J gene TRBJ2-5, with a tentative D call TRBD2 (6 bases). Material for sequencing was PBMCs. The CDR3 coding sequence is TGTGCCAGCAGCTTATTCGGGAGTACTGAAGAGACCCAGTACTTC. The encoded protein is CASSLFGSTEETQYF.